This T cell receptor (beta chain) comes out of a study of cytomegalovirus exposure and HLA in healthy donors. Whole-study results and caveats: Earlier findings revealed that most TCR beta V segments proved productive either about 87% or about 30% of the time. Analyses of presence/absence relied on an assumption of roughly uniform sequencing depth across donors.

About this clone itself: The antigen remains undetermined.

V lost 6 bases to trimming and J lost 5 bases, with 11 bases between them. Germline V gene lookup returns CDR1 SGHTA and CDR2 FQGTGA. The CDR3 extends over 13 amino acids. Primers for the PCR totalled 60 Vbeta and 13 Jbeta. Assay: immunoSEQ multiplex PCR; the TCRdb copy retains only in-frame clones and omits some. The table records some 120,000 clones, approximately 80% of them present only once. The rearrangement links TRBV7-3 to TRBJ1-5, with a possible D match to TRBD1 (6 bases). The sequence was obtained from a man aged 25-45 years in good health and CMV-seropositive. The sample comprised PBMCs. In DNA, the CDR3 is TGTGCCAGCAGTTCCAGGGGCGATCAGCCCCAGCATTTT. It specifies CASSSRGDQPQHF.